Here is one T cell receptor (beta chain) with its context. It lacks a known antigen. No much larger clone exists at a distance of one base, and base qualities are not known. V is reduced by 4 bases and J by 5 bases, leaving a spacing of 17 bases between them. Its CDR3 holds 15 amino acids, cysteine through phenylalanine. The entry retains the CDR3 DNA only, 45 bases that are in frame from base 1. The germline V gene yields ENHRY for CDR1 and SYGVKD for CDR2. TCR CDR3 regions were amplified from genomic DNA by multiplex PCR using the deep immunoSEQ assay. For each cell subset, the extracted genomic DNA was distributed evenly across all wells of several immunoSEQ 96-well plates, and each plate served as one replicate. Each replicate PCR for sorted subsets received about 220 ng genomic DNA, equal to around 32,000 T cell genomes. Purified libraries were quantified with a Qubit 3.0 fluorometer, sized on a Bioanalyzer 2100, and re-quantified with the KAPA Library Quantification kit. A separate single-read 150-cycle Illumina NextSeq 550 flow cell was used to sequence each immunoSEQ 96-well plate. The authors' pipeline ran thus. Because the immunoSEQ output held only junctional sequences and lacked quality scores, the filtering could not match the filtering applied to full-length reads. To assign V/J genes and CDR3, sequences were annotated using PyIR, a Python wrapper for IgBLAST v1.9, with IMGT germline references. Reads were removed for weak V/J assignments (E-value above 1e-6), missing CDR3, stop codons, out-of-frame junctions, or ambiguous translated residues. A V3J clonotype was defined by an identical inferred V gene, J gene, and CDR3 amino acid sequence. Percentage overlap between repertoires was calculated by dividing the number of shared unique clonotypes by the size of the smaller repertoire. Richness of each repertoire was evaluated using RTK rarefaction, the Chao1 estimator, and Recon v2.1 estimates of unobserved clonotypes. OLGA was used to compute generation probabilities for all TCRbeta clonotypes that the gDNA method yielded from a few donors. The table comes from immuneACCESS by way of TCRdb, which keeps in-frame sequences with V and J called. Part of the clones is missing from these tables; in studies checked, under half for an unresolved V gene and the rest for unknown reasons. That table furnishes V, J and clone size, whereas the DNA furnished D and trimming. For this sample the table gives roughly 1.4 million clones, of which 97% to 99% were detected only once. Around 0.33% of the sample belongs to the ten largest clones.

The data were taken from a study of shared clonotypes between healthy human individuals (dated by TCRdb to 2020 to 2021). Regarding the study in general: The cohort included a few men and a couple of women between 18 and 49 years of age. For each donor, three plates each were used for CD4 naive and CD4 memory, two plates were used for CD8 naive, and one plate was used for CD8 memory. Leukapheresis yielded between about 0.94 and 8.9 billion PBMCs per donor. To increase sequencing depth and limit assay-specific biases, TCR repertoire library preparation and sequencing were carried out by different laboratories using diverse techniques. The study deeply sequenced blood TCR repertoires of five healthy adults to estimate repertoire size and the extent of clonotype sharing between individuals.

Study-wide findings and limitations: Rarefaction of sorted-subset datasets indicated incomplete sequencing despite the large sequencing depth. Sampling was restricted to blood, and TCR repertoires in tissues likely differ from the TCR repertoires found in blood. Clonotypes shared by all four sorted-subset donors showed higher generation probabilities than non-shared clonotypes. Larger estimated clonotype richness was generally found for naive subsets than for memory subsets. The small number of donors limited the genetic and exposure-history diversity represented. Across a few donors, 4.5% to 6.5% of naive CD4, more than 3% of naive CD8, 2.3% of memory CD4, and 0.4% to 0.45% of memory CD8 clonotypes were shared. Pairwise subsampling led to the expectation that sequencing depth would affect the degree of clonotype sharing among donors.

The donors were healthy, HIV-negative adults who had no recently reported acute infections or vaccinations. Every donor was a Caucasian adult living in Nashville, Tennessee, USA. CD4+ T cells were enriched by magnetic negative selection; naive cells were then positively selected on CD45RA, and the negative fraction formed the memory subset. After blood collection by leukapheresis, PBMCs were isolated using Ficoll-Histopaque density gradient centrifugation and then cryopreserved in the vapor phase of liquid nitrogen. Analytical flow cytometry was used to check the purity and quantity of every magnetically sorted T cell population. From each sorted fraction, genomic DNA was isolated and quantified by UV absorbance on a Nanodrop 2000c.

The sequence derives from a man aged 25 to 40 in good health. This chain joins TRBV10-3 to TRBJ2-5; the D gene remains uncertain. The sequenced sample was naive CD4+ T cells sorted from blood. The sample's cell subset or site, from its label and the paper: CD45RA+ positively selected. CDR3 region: CAISAGPPLGETQYF. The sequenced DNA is TGTGCCATCAGTGCGGGTCCTCCGCTAGGGGAGACCCAGTACTTC.